The rows below give T cell receptor beta chains drawn from one sample of a study of OX40 agonist ivuxolimab in advanced cancers. Profiling relied on immunoSEQ multiplex PCR, and the TCRdb table lists in-frame clones only, not all of them. This table holds 73,000 or so clones, roughly 85% found once. Sequenced here: CD4+ or CD8+ T cells sorted from blood, sampled in a trial of the OX40 agonist ivuxolimab. The origin of the receptors is an adult with an advanced solid tumor such as melanoma, head and neck, liver or kidney cancer. Each CDR3 is given with its conserved first and last residue. D genes are given only for firm matches. The listing skips clone size in some rows; elsewhere it reads once, few, many or a size class.

>TRBV11-2|NA|TRBJ2-7|NA
TGTGCCAGCAGCTTAGCAGGGCCGTACGAGCAGTACTTC
CASSLAGPYEQYF
>TRBV6-5|NA|TRBJ1-1|NA
TGTGCCAGCAGTTCCACGCGTGCAGCTTTCTTT
CASSSTRAAFF
>TRBV5-4|NA|TRBJ2-1|TRBD2
TGTGCCAGCAGCTTCAAAGCGGGGGGGGTGAATGAGCAGTTCTTC
CASSFKAGGVNEQFF
>TRBV6-4|NA|TRBJ1-1|NA
TGTGCCAGCAGGAGGGACGGGGGGAACACTGAAGCTTTCTTT
CASRRDGGNTEAFF
>TRBV5-4|NA|TRBJ1-1|TRBD1
TGTGCCAGCAGCTTGGAGGGGGCTATGAACACTGAAGCTTTCTTT
CASSLEGAMNTEAFF
>TRBV5-1|NA|TRBJ1-1|NA
TGCGCCAGCAGCTTGGTTGGGGGAGACACTGAAGCTTTCTTT
CASSLVGGDTEAFF
>TRBV6-5|NA|TRBJ1-3|NA
TGTGCCAGCAGTTACTCACCAGACTCTGGAAACACCATATATTTT
CASSYSPDSGNTIYF
>TRBV4-1|NA|TRBJ1-1|NA
TGCGCCAGCAGCCAAGAACGTCGGATGAACACTGAAGCTTTCTTT
CASSQERRMNTEAFF
>TRBV10-3|NA|TRBJ2-1|TRBD2
TGTGCCATCAGTGCTGGCGGGGGGGCCTACAATGAGCAGTTCTTC
CAISAGGGAYNEQFF
>TRBV10-3|NA|TRBJ1-6|NA
TGTGCCATCACCCAAGAGTTCGCGAATTCACCCCTCCACTTT
CAITQEFANSPLHF
>TRBV11-2|NA|TRBJ2-2|TRBD1
TGTGCCAGCAGCGGGGGACAGGGGCTAAACACCGGGGAGCTGTTTTTT
CASSGGQGLNTGELFF
>TRBV18|NA|TRBJ1-1|NA
TGTGCCAGCTCACCACTGACAGAGAACACTGAAGCTTTCTTT
CASSPLTENTEAFF
>TRBV6-1|NA|TRBJ2-1|TRBD2
TGTGCCAGCAGGCTAGCGGGGGGCTACAATGAGCAGTTCTTC
CASRLAGGYNEQFF
>TRBV6-1|few|TRBJ1-3|TRBD1
TGTGCCAGCACCCCGGAAGGGACAGGGGGAACCACCATATATTTT
CASTPEGTGGTTIYF
>TRBV6-4|NA|TRBJ1-3|NA
TGTGCCAGCAGTGAAGGAAACACCATATATTTT
CASSEGNTIYF
>TRBV7-9|NA|TRBJ1-5|TRBD1
TGTGCCAGCAGCTTAGCGCGTGCAGGGGGTGGAAACAATCAGCCCCAGCATTTT
CASSLARAGGGNNQPQHF
>TRBV2|NA|TRBJ1-2|NA
TGTGCCAGCAGTGTCGCCCTCCCCGAGAGGGTTCGAGGCTACACCTTC
CASSVALPERVRGYTF
>TRBV19|NA|TRBJ2-7|TRBD1
TGTGCCAGTAGTCCCCGACAGGGTCCCTACGAGCAGTACTTC
CASSPRQGPYEQYF
>TRBV11-2|NA|TRBJ1-1|NA
TGTGCCAGCAGCTCCCAGGGGAACACTGAAGCTTTCTTT
CASSSQGNTEAFF
>TRBV29-1|NA|TRBJ2-7|NA
TGCAGCGTCAACAGTCCCTCCTACGAGCAGTACTTC
CSVNSPSYEQYF
>TRBV21-1|NA|TRBJ2-5|NA
TGTGCCAGCAGCAATCGTGTGCGCCAAGAGACCCAGTACTTC
CASSNRVRQETQYF
>TRBV5-1|NA|TRBJ2-7|NA
TGCGCCAGCAGCGGAGGGGTTGGGTTACACGAGCAGTACTTC
CASSGGVGLHEQYF
>TRBV9|NA|TRBJ1-5|TRBD1
TGTGCCAGCAGCGAGAGGGGGACAGCCGAACTGGAGCCCCAGCATTTT
CASSERGTAELEPQHF
>TRBV29-1|few|TRBJ1-2|TRBD1
TGCAGCGTTGAGTTGCCAGGGGGCCGGCACTATGGCTACACCTTC
CSVELPGGRHYGYTF
>TRBV9|NA|TRBJ2-2|NA
TGTGCCAGCAGCGGCGCAGGTTCGGGGGAGCTGTTTTTT
CASSGAGSGELFF
>TRBV7-3|NA|TRBJ2-3|TRBD2
TGTGCCAGCAGCCCCCATAGCGGGGGGGCTTCAGATACGCAGTATTTT
CASSPHSGGASDTQYF
>TRBV7-2|NA|TRBJ2-1|TRBD2
TGTGCCAGCAGCTTACCAGGTATAGCGGGGGGCCCTTACAATGAGCAGTTCTTC
CASSLPGIAGGPYNEQFF
>TRBV6-5|once|TRBJ2-7|NA
TGTGCCAGCAGTAGTCCTAGCCGGACAGAATACGAGCAGTACTTC
CASSSPSRTEYEQYF
>TRBV29-1|NA|TRBJ1-2|NA
TGCAGCGTTGAAGAGGGCAGGGGTGGCTACACCTTC
CSVEEGRGGYTF
>TRBV4-2|NA|TRBJ1-2|TRBD1
TGTGCCAGCAGCCAGGCTTTTGCCGGGACAGCCACCTATGGCTACACCTTC
CASSQAFAGTATYGYTF
>TRBV18|NA|TRBJ2-7|NA
TGTGCCAGCTCATACGGGACCGGAGCCTACGAGCAGTACTTC
CASSYGTGAYEQYF
>TRBV28|NA|TRBJ1-2|NA
TGTGCCAGCAGTCCTCAACAGGGCCGCTATGGCTACACCTTC
CASSPQQGRYGYTF
>TRBV4-1|NA|TRBJ1-1|NA
TGCGCCAGCAGCCAAGATCTTGCGGGATCGGGCACTGAAGCTTTCTTT
CASSQDLAGSGTEAFF
>TRBV15|NA|TRBJ1-4|NA
TGTGCCACCAGCAGAGTAAGGTCCGGTGAAAAACTGTTTTTT
CATSRVRSGEKLFF
>TRBV5-1|NA|TRBJ1-1|NA
TGCGCCAGCAGAGGGGGGGAGGACACTGAAGCTTTCTTT
CASRGGEDTEAFF
>TRBV19|NA|TRBJ1-2|NA
TGTGCCAGTAGTGTCGAACAGGGATTCGGCTATGGCTACACCTTC
CASSVEQGFGYGYTF
>TRBV2|NA|TRBJ2-5|NA
TGTGCCAGCACTGCTCGGGTTAGGGGAGAGACCCAGTACTTC
CASTARVRGETQYF
>TRBV7-2|few|TRBJ2-7|TRBD1
TGTGCCAGCAGCTTACTCGGACAGGATGAAGAGCAGTACTTC
CASSLLGQDEEQYF
>TRBV6-4|NA|TRBJ2-7|TRBD1
TGTGCCAGCAGTGATTCCGGGACAGAGACTTACGAGCAGTACTTC
CASSDSGTETYEQYF
>TRBV19|NA|TRBJ1-2|NA
TGTGCCAGTACGGGGGCAGCCTACTTATTGTATGGCTACACCTTC
CASTGAAYLLYGYTF
>TRBV29-1|NA|TRBJ2-5|TRBD2
TGCAGCGTTCTAGGGACTAGCGAGGAAGAGACCCAGTACTTC
CSVLGTSEEETQYF
>TRBV29-1|NA|TRBJ2-7|TRBD2
TGCAGCGTGAGGGGTAGCGGGGGATCGAGGGAGCAGTACTTC
CSVRGSGGSREQYF
>TRBV27|NA|TRBJ1-1|TRBD1
TGTGCCAGCAGTTCTAACAGGGGGACTGAAGCTTTCTTT
CASSSNRGTEAFF
>TRBV2|NA|TRBJ1-5|NA
TGTGCCAGCAGTGAAGCGCGAGGGAATCAGCCCCAGCATTTT
CASSEARGNQPQHF
>TRBV7-9|NA|TRBJ1-5|TRBD1
TGTGCCAGCAGCTTAGAGACAGGGTGGGATCAGCCCCAGCATTTT
CASSLETGWDQPQHF
>TRBV7-3|NA|TRBJ1-4|TRBD1
TGTGCCAGCAGCTCAGGGACAGGGACTGAAAAACTGTTTTTT
CASSSGTGTEKLFF
>TRBV6-6|few|TRBJ2-5|TRBD2
TGTGCCAGCAACCCGGGACTAGCGGGGGGTTGGGAGACCCAGTACTTC
CASNPGLAGGWETQYF
>TRBV2|NA|TRBJ2-3|TRBD2
TGTGCCAGCAGTTCGGGGACTAGAATGGTGGATACGCAGTATTTT
CASSSGTRMVDTQYF